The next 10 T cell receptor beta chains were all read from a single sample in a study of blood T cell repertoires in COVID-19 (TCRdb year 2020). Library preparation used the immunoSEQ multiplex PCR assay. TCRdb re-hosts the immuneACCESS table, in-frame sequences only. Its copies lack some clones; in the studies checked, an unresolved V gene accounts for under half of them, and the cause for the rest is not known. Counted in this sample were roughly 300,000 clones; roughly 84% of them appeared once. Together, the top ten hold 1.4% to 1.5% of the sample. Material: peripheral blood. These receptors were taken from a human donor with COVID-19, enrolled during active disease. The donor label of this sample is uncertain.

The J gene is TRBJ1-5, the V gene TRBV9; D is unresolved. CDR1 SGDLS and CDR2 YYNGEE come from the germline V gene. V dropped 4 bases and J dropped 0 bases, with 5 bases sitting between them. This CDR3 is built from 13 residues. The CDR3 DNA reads TGTGCCAGCAGCCGGGATAGCAATCAGCCCCAGCATTTT. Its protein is CASSRDSNQPQHF. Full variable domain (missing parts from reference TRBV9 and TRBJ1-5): DSGVTQTPKHLITATGQRVTLRCSPRSGDLSVYWYQQSLDQGLQFLIQYYNGEERAKGNILERFSAQQFPDLHSELNLSSLELGDSALYFCASSRDSNQPQHFGDGTRLSIL.

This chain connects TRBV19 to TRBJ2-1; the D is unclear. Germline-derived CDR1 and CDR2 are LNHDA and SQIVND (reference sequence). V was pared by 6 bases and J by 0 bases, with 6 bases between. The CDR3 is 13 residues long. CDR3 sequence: CASSRSSYNEQFF. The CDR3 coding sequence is TGTGCCAGTAGCCGGAGCTCCTACAATGAGCAGTTCTTC.

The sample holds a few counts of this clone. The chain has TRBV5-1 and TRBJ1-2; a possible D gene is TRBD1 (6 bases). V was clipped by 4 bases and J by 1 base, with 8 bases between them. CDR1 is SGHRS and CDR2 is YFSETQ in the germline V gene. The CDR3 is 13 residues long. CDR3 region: CASSEQGNYGYTF. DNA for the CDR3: TGCGCCAGCAGCGAACAGGGTAACTATGGCTACACCTTC. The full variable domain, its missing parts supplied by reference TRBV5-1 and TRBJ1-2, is KAGVTQTPRYLIKTRGQQVTLSCSPISGHRSVSWYQQTPGQGLQFLFEYFSETQRNKGNFPGRFSGRQFSNSRSEMNVSTLELGDSALYLCASSEQGNYGYTFGSGTRLTVV.

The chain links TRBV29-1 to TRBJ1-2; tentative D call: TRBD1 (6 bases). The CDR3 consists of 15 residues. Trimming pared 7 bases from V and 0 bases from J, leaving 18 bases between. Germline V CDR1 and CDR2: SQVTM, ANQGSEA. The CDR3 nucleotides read TGCAGCGGGGGGCAGGGGTCAACTCCTAACTATGGCTACACCTTC. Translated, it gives CSGGQGSTPNYGYTF.

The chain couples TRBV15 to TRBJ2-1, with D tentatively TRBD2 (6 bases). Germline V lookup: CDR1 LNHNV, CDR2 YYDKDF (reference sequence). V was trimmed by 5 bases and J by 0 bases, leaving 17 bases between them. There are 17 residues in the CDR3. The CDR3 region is CATSGTYSGPSYNEQFF. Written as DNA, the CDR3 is TGTGCCACCAGCGGGACGTATAGCGGCCCCTCCTACAATGAGCAGTTCTTC. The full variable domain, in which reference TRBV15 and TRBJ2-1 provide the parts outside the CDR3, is DAMVIQNPRYQVTQFGKPVTLSCSQTLNHNVMYWYQQKSSQAPKLLFHYYDKDFNNEADTPDNFQSRRPNTSFCFLDIRSPGLGDTAMYLCATSGTYSGPSYNEQFFGPGTRLTVL.

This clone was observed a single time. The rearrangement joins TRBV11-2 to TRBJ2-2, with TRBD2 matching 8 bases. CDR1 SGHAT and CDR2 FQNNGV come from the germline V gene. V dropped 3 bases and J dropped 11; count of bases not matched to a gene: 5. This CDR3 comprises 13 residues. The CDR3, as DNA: TGTGCCAGCAGCTTCGAGCGGGAGCTAGAGCTGTTTTTT. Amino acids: CASSFERELELFF.

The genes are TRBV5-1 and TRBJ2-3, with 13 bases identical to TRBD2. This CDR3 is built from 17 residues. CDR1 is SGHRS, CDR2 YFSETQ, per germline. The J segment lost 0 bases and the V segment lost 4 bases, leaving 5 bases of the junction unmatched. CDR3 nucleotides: TGCGCCAGCAGCAGAGGGACTAGCGGGACTAGCACAGATACGCAGTATTTT. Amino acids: CASSRGTSGTSTDTQYF.

CDR3 in DNA: TGTGCCAGCAGCTTGACCGGGACTGATAACTATGGCTACACCTTC. It codes for CASSLTGTDNYGYTF. The chain is built from TRBV3-1 (or the pseudogene TRBV3-2) and TRBJ1-2; weak D call: TRBD1 (5 bases). This CDR3 comprises 15 residues. Germline CDR1 is LGHDT and CDR2 is YNNKEL (reference sequence). Trimming pared 5 bases from V and 1 base from J, leaving 14 bases between.

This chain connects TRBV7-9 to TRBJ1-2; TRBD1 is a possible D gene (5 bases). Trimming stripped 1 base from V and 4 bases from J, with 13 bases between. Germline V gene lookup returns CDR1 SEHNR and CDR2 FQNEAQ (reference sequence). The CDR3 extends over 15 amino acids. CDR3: CASSLEGSALYGYTF. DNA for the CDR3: TGTGCCAGCAGCTTAGAGGGGTCAGCCCTCTATGGCTACACCTTC.

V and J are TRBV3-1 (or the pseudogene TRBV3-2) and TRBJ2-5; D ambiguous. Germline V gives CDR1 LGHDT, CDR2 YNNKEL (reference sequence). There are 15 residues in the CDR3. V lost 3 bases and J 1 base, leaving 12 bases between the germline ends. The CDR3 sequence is CASSHHSPGQETQYF. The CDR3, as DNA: TGTGCCAGCAGCCACCATTCCCCGGGCCAAGAGACCCAGTACTTC.